This entry lists 5 T cell receptor beta chains sequenced from one sample in a study of CD8+ T cells in alopecia areata. RNA was isolated and reverse transcribed to cDNA, the sequencing template. Method: immunoSEQ multiplex PCR; TCRdb's copy keeps in-frame clones and lacks some. In total the sample includes about 270,000 clones, none of them seen once. On the basis of CD4, CD8alpha, NKG2D, NKG2ACE and other markers, pooled cutaneous lymph node cells were sorted. Sequencing input: CD4+ T cells sorted from a lymph node. The source is a C3H/HeJ mouse with alopecia areata. The strain's MHC type: H2-k.

On this clone itself: These gene names are mouse names. The read ends 4 residues early relative to the CDR3; the germline J gene fills the gap. The gene calls are TRBV19 and TRBJ2-7; 10 positions match TRBD1. The CDR3 covers 13 residues. CDR1 is FNHDT and CDR2 is SITEND in the germline V gene (reference sequence). The covered CDR3 bases are TGTGCCAGCAGTGGACAGGGGGGTTAT. This translates into CASSGQGGY. The full CDR3 protein is CASSGQGGYEQYF.

A word on this clone: The gene names given are mouse names. The read stops 4 residues short of the end of the CDR3; the missing end is completed from the germline J gene. The V and J genes are TRBV1 and TRBJ2-1; D is perhaps TRBD2 (5 bases). Germline-derived CDR1 and CDR2 are NSQYPW and LRSPGD (reference sequence). This CDR3 comprises 14 residues. The part of the CDR3 DNA that was read is TGCACCTGCAGTGCAGACATGGGGAGAGCT. It encodes CTCSADMGRA. The complete CDR3 sequence is CTCSADMGRAEQFF.

Remarks on this clone: Genes and germline come from the mouse. The read ends 4 residues before the CDR3 terminus; that terminus is restored from the germline J gene. This rearrangement joins TRBV13-1 to TRBJ2-2, with D maybe TRBD1 (6 bases). CDR1 is NSHNY and CDR2 is SYGAGN in the germline V gene. This CDR3 is built from 15 residues. V was pared by 1 base and J by 1 base, with 8 bases between. CDR3 sequence reads: CASSDRTVNTGQLYF. The CDR3 DNA, read in part, is TGTGCCAGCAGTGATCGGACAGTAAACACCGGG.

A remark on this clone: Germline and genes here are mouse. The missing CDR3 end, 4 residues past where the read stops, is filled in from the germline J gene. V gene TRBV1 combines with J gene TRBJ2-3; a weak D match, TRBD1 (5 bases). Looked up from germline, CDR1 is NSQYPW and CDR2 is LRSPGD (reference sequence). Trimming left V 5 bases short and J 3 bases short, with 12 bases between. This CDR3 spans 14 amino acids. This chain's CDR3 is CTCSPGRAAETLYF. CDR3 DNA, as far as it was read: TGCACCTGCAGTCCAGGGAGAGCGGCAGAA.

As concerns this clone: Mouse gene names and germline throughout. The read ends 4 residues shy of where the CDR3 ends; the end is completed using the germline J gene. This CDR3 is also generated by other DNA sequences in the sample. This chain joins TRBV5 and TRBJ2-1, with TRBD1 matching 12 bases. Per the germline V gene, CDR1 is LGHNA and CDR2 is YNLKQL (reference sequence). This CDR3 contains 15 residues. Incomplete CDR3 DNA: TGTGCCAGCAGCCCAGGGACAGGGGGCGGGGCT. Translated: CASSPGTGGGA. The entire CDR3 is CASSPGTGGGAEQFF.